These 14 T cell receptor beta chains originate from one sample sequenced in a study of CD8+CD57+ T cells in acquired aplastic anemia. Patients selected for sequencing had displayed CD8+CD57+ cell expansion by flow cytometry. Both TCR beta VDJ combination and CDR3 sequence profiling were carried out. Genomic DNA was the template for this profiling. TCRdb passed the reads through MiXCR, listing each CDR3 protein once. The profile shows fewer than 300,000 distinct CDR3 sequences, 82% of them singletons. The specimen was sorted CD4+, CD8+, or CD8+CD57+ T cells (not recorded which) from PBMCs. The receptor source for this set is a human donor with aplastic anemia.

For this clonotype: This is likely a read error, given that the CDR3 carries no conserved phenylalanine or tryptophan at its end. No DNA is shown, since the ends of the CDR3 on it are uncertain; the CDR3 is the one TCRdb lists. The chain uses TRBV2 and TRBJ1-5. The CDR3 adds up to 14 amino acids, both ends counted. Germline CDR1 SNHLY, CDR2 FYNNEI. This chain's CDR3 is CASGDADTDPHYFG.

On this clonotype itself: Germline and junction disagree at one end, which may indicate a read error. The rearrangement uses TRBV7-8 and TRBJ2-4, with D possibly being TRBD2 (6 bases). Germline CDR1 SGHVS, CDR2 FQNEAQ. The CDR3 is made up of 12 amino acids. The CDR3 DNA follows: TGTGCCAGCAGCTTAGCGGGGGGTCTCCATACGTTC. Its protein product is CASSLAGGLHTF.

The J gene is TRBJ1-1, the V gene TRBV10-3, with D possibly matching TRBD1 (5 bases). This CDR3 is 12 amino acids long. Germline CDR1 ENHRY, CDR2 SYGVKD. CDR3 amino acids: CISLTGDTEAFF. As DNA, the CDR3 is TGTATCAGTCTAACAGGTGACACTGAAGCTTTCTTT.

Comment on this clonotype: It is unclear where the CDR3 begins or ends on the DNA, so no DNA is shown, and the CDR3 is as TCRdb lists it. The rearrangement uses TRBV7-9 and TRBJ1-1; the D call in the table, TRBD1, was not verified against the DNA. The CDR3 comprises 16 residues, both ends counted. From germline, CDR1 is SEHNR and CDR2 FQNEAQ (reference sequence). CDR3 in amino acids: CAGQGTRETQYFGAFF.

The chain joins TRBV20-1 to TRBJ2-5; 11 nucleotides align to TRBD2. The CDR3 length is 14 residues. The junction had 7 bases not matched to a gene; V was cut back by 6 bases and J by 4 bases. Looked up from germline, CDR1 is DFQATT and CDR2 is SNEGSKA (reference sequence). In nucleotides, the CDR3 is TGCAGTGCCCCCATAGCGGGGGGGAGAGAGACCCAGTACTTC. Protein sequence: CSAPIAGGRETQYF.

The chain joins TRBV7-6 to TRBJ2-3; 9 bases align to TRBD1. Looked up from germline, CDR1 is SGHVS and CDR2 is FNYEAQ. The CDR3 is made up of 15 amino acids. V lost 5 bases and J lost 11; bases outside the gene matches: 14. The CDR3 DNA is TGTGCCAGCAGCCTAGGGGACAGGGTCTCATATGAGCAGTATTTT. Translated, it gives CASSLGDRVSYEQYF.

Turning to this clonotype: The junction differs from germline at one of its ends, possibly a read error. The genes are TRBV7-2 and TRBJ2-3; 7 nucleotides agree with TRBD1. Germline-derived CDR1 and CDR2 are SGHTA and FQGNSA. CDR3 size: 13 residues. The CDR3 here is CASGLGGTAAKYF. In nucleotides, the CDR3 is TGTGCCAGCGGCTTAGGGGGCACAGCCGCTAAGTATTTT.

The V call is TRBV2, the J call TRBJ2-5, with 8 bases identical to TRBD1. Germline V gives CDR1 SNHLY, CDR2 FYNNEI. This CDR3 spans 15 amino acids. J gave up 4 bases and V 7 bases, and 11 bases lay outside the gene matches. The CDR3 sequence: CASILETGARETQYF. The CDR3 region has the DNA TGTGCCAGCATCTTGGAGACAGGGGCGAGAGAGACCCAGTACTTC.

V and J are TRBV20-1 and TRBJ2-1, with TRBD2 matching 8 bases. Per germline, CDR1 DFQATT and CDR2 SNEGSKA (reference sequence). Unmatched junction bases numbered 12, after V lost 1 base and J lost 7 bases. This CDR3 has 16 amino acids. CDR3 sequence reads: CSARAPLAGPRNEQFF. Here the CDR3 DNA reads TGCAGTGCTAGAGCACCCTTAGCGGGACCCCGAAATGAGCAGTTCTTC.

In DNA, the CDR3 is TGTGCTAGTGGCTTTGACAGGGGGCTATCACCCCTCCACTTT. Residues: CASGFDRGLSPLHF. J is TRBJ1-6 and V is TRBV12-5; 10 positions match TRBD1. The CDR3 length is 14 residues. The trim removed 6 bases at V and 10 bases at J, leaving 6 bases unmatched. Germline CDR1 and CDR2: LGHNT and FRNRAP.

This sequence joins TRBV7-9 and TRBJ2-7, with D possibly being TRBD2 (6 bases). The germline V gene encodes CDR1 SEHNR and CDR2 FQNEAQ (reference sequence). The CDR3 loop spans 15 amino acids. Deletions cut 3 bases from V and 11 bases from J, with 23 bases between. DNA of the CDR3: TGTGCCAGCAGCTTTCAAAGAACCCGGGGGTACGATGAGTACTTC. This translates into CASSFQRTRGYDEYF.

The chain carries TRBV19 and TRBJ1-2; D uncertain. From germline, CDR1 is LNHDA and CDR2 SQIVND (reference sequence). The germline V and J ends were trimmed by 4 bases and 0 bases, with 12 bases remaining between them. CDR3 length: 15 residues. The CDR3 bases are TGTGCCAGTAGTACCCACAGAGACTCTAACTATGGCTACACCTTC. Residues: CASSTHRDSNYGYTF. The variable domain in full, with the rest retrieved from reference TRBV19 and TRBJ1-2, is DGGITQSPKYLFRKEGQNVTLSCEQNLNHDAMYWYRQDPGQGLRLIYYSQIVNDFQKGDIAEGYSVSREKKESFPLTVTSAQKNPTAFYLCASSTHRDSNYGYTFGSGTRLTVV.

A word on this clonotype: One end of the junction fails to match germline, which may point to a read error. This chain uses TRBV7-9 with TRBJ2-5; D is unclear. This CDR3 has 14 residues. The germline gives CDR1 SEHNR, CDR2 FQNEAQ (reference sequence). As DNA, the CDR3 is TGTGCCACCAGCAGACACAGAGAGCAAGGGACCCAGTACTTC. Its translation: CATSRHREQGTQYF. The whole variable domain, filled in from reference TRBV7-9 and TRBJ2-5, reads DTGVSQNPRHKITKRGQNVTFRCDPISEHNRLYWYRQTLGQGPEFLTYFQNEAQLEKSRLLSDRFSAERPKGSFSTLEIQRTEQGDSAMYLCATSRHREQGTQYFGPGTRLLVL.

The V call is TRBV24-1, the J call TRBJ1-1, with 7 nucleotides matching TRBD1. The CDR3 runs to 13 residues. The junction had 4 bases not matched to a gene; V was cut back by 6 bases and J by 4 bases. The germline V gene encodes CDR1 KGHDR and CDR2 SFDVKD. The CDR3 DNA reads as TGTGCCACCAGTCGGGACAGTCTCACTGAAGCTTTCTTT. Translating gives CATSRDSLTEAFF.